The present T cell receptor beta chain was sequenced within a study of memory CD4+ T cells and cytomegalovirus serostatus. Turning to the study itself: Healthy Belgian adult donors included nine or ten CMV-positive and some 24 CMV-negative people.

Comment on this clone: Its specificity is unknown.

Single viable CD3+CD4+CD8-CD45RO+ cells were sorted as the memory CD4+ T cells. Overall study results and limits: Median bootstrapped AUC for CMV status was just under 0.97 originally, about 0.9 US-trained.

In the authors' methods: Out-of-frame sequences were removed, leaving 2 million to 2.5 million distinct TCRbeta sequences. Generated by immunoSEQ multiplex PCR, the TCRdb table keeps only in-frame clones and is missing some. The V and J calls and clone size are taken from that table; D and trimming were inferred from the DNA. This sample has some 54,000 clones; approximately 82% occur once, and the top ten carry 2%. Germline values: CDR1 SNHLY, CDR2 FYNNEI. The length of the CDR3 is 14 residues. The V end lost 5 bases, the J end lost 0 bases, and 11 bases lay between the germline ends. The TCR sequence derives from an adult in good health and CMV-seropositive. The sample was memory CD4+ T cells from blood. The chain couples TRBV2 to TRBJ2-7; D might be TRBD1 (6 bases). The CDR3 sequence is CASSYDRSSYEQYF. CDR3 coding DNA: TGTGCCAGCAGTTACGACAGGAGCTCCTACGAGCAGTACTTC.